The sequence of this T cell receptor beta chain was determined in a study of T cells in Graves' hyperthyroidism and ophthalmopathy. Study outcomes and limitations: Blood samples included most of the expanded thyroid clonotypes exceeding 0.001. Ophthalmopathy was told apart from stable hyperthyroidism by a 13 V-J model. A median about 6.2 months before onset, the model predicted ophthalmopathy.

Trimming removed 3 bases at V and 6 bases at J, with 17 bases between. Germline V gene lookup returns CDR1 WNHNN and CDR2 SYGVQD (reference sequence). This CDR3 region has 15 residues. Each patient was aged 18 to 65 and had newly diagnosed hyperthyroidism of under 2 months' duration. Researchers amplified the TCR beta CDR3 regions from RNA transcripts. First-round RT-PCR of the TCR CDR3 relied on the HTBI primer set. Using its own MiXCR run on the multiplex PCR reads, TCRdb lists one record per CDR3 protein. The data contain fewer than 750,000 distinct CDR3 sequences, under 60% of them singletons. As regards this clonotype: Its antigen is not identified.

This chain links TRBV10-1 with TRBJ1-2, with D perhaps matching TRBD1 (6 bases). The sequence derives from a woman younger than 30 with Graves' hyperthyroidism. The sequencing sample was made of peripheral blood or thyroid tissue (not recorded which). CDR3 protein: CASSEPQGYSHGYTF. The CDR3 DNA follows: TGCGCCAGCAGTGAACCACAGGGTTATTCGCATGGCTACACCTTC.